This passage covers 22 T cell receptor beta chains from one sample sequenced in a study of T cells in Graves' hyperthyroidism and ophthalmopathy. RNA transcripts served as the template for amplifying TCR beta CDR3 regions. The study used the HTBI primer set for a first-round RT-PCR of the TCR CDR3. A single record per CDR3 protein comes from TCRdb applying MiXCR to the multiplex PCR reads. The data contain hundreds of thousands of distinct CDR3 sequences, about 20% of them seen just once; the ten biggest clones take up about 45%. The sequencing sample was made of blood. The receptors come from a middle-aged man with Graves' ophthalmopathy.

This clonotype was found many times. Mismatch with germline at one junction end may stem from a read error. The chain links TRBV5-1 to TRBJ1-6, with D perhaps TRBD1 (5 bases). CDR1 and CDR2 (germline): SGHRS, YFSETQ. There are 16 residues in the CDR3. The DNA for the CDR3 is TGTGCCAGCAGCTTAGAGGGGAGCTCCTATAATTCACCCCTCCACTTT. Encoded protein: CASSLEGSSYNSPLHF.

The sample holds many counts of this clonotype. The chain couples TRBV3-1 to TRBJ2-1, with 7 bases fitting TRBD1. The CDR3 loop spans 15 amino acids. Germline-derived CDR1 and CDR2 are LGHDT and YNNKEL (reference sequence). After removal of 4 bases from V and 4 bases from J, the junction contained 7 bases not matched to a gene. The CDR3 here is CASSPQGLTYNEQFF. The CDR3 DNA is TGTGCCAGCAGCCCACAGGGGCTAACATACAATGAGCAGTTCTTC.

The chain has TRBV12-5 and TRBJ1-1, with 7 bases identical to TRBD1. Germline V gives CDR1 LGHNT, CDR2 FRNRAP. The V and J ends lost 2 bases and 0 bases, in that order; junction bases with no gene match: 12. This CDR3 is built from 18 residues. The CDR3 coding sequence is TGTGCTAGTGGTTTGAAATCCGGGACAGATTCCATGAACACTGAAGCTTTCTTT. Its translation: CASGLKSGTDSMNTEAFF.

Ten or more counts support this clonotype. Here the CDR3 DNA reads TGCAGTGCTAGTAAGGCTGGGGGCGCCTCTCAGCCCCAGCATTTT. It encodes CSASKAGGASQPQHF. The J gene is TRBJ1-5, the V gene TRBV20-1; D is perhaps TRBD1 (6 bases). Germline CDR1 and CDR2: DFQATT and SNEGSKA (reference sequence). The CDR3 contains 15 residues. V lost 3 bases and J 6 bases, leaving 18 bases between the germline ends.

This clonotype came up many times. The J gene is TRBJ2-3, the V gene TRBV7-3, with unresolved D. The CDR3 contains 14 residues. CDR1 is SGHTA and CDR2 is FQGTGA in the germline V gene. Trimming shortened V by 1 base and J by 5 bases, and 10 bases separated the two germline ends. The CDR3 loop reads CASSLKGYGDTQYF. The CDR3 coding sequence is TGTGCCAGCAGCTTAAAAGGGTACGGAGATACGCAGTATTTT.

This clonotype was seen a handful of times. The gene calls are TRBV4-3 and TRBJ2-7; TRBD2 aligns across 7 bases. J was trimmed by 3 bases and V by 1 base; bases with no gene match: 3. CDR1 is LGHNA, CDR2 YSLEER, per germline. This CDR3 contains 14 residues. Written as DNA, the CDR3 is TGCGCCAGCAGCCAAGGGCTAGCGGTCTACGAGCAGTACTTC. This sequence encodes CASSQGLAVYEQYF.

The chain employs TRBV6-1 and TRBJ2-4, with 12 bases lining up with TRBD2. Germline CDR1 reads MNHNS; CDR2 reads SASEGT. V was pared by 0 bases and J by 5 bases, with 20 bases of the junction left unmatched. This CDR3 is built from 22 residues. In DNA, the CDR3 is TGTGCCAGCAGTGAAGCCCGACTCGGGCTAGCGGGAGGGAAGCACATGGAAAACATTCAGTACTTC. Translation: CASSEARLGLAGGKHMENIQYF.

The chain couples TRBV30 to TRBJ1-1; D is possibly TRBD1 (5 bases). The CDR3 runs to 14 residues. Germline V gene lookup returns CDR1 GTSNPN and CDR2 SVGIG (reference sequence). V lost 0 bases and J lost 3, with 11 bases in between. In DNA form, the CDR3 reads TGTGCCTGGAGTGTGCAGGGATGGGACACTGAAGCTTTCTTT. Translated: CAWSVQGWDTEAFF.

This chain joins TRBV7-9 and TRBJ2-7; 11 bases fit TRBD2. The V gene end was trimmed by 5 bases and the J gene end by 1 base; junction bases not matched to a gene: 7. There are 16 residues in the CDR3. CDR1 SEHNR and CDR2 FQNEAQ come from the germline V gene (reference sequence). CDR3 in amino acids: CASSPRLAGKSYEQYF. The CDR3 bases are TGTGCCAGCAGCCCCAGACTAGCGGGGAAGTCCTACGAGCAGTACTTC.

This clonotype showed up just a few times. The V and J genes are TRBV30 and TRBJ2-1; D ambiguous. The germline V gene has CDR1 GTSNPN and CDR2 SVGIG (reference sequence). Trimming removed 0 bases from V and 2 bases from J, with 20 bases in between. The CDR3 totals 18 residues. This CDR3 is CAWSVLHKKGRAYNEQFF. The CDR3 bases are TGTGCCTGGAGTGTACTTCACAAGAAGGGTAGGGCCTACAATGAGCAGTTCTTC.

V and J are TRBV7-2 and TRBJ2-7; 7 positions agree with TRBD2. Germline V lookup: CDR1 SGHTA, CDR2 FQGNSA. The CDR3 contains 18 residues. J lost 3 bases, V lost 1 base, and 15 bases had no gene match. CDR3 in amino acids: CASSLVFGGSGEDYEQYF. CDR3 nucleotides: TGTGCCAGCAGCTTAGTATTTGGGGGAAGCGGGGAGGACTACGAGCAGTACTTC. Filled out from reference TRBV7-2 and TRBJ2-7, the complete variable domain reads GAGVSQSPSNKVTEKGKDVELRCDPISGHTALYWYRQSLGQGLEFLIYFQGNSAPDKSGLPSDRFSAERTGGSVSTLTIQRTQQEDSAVYLCASSLVFGGSGEDYEQYFGPGTRLTVT.

This clonotype was recorded at least ten times. This chain joins TRBV3-1 and TRBJ1-3; D unclear. Germline CDR1 and CDR2: LGHDT and YNNKEL (reference sequence). This CDR3 is 15 amino acids long. V lost 2 bases, J lost 0 bases, and 8 bases lay in between. CDR3 bases: TGTGCCAGCAGCCAACAGCTTCTCTCTGGAAACACCATATATTTT. This translates into CASSQQLLSGNTIYF.

With regard to this clonotype: This likely comes from a read error, as the CDR3 has no conserved phenylalanine or tryptophan at its end. The chain recombines TRBV2 with TRBJ1-1; 7 positions agree with TRBD1. This CDR3 spans 14 amino acids. The germline CDR1 and CDR2 sequences are SNHLY and FYNNEI. Losses at the gene ends were 5 bases for V and 1 base for J; bases not matched to a gene: 4. CDR3 DNA: TGTGCCAGCAGTCAACAGGGGCCGAACACTGAAGCTTTCTGT. This translates into CASSQQGPNTEAFC.

This clonotype showed up many times. The J gene is TRBJ2-1, the V gene TRBV30; D remains unclear. CDR1 and CDR2 (germline): GTSNPN, SVGIG (reference sequence). The V end lost 3 bases, the J end lost 9 bases, and 18 bases lay between the germline ends. This CDR3 is 14 amino acids long. The CDR3 region is CAWSGPEPLGEQFF. The CDR3 nucleotides are TGTGCCTGGAGCGGACCAGAGCCTTTGGGTGAGCAGTTCTTC. Full variable domain (remainder filled in from reference TRBV30 and TRBJ2-1): SQTIHQWPATLVQPVGSPLSLECTVEGTSNPNLYWYRQAAGRGLQLLFYSVGIGQISSEVPQNLSASRPQDRQFILSSKKLLLSDSGFYLCAWSGPEPLGEQFFGPGTRLTVL.

This rearrangement joins TRBV25-1 to TRBJ2-7; D unresolved. The CDR3 length is 11 residues. Germline assignment: CDR1 MGHDK and CDR2 SYGVNS. V was clipped by 4 bases and J by 5 bases, with 6 bases between them. The CDR3 region has the DNA TGTGCCAGCAGTGGGGTAAACGAGCAGTACTTC. Translating it yields CASSGVNEQYF.

This chain links TRBV10-1 with TRBJ1-6; D unclear. V lost 6 bases, J lost 7 bases, and 10 bases lay in between. The CDR3 runs to 13 residues. In germline, CDR1 is WNHNN, CDR2 SYGVQD (reference sequence). The CDR3 nucleotides are TGCGCCAGCAGGGAAAGTAAGAATTCACCCCTCCACTTT. Its protein is CASRESKNSPLHF.

This clonotype has at least ten counts. The DNA of the CDR3 is TGTGCCAGCTCGCGTGAGATGAACACTGAAGCTTTCTTT. Its translation: CASSREMNTEAFF. V is TRBV7-3 and J is TRBJ1-1; D gene ambiguous. With 8 bases removed from V and 0 bases from J, the gap between germline ends came to 10 bases. Per the germline V gene, CDR1 is SGHTA and CDR2 is FQGTGA. The CDR3 is made up of 13 amino acids.

Ten or more counts support this clonotype. The chain joins TRBV13 to TRBJ1-4; tentatively, D is TRBD1 (6 bases). This CDR3 region has 14 residues. The germline CDR1 and CDR2 sequences are PRHDT and FYEKMQ (reference sequence). Trimming stripped 2 bases from V and 7 bases from J, with 11 bases between. DNA for the CDR3: TGTGCCAGCAGCTTACGGGGGCGCGGTGAAAAACTGTTTTTT. Residues: CASSLRGRGEKLFF. The variable domain in full, with the rest retrieved from reference TRBV13 and TRBJ1-4, is AAGVIQSPRHLIKEKRETATLKCYPIPRHDTVYWYQQGPGQDPQFLISFYEKMQSDKGSIPDRFSAQQFSDYHSELNMSSLELGDSALYFCASSLRGRGEKLFFGSGTQLSVL.

This clonotype occurred many times. The chain couples TRBV18 to TRBJ2-2, with 9 bases identical to TRBD2. CDR1 is KGHSH and CDR2 is LQKENI in the germline V gene. The ends lost 6 bases at V and 1 base at J; junction bases unmatched: 3. CDR3 size: 15 residues. In DNA, the CDR3 is TGTGCCAGCTCCGGACTAGCGATGAACACCGGGGAGCTGTTTTTT. It translates to CASSGLAMNTGELFF.

This clonotype appeared once. The chain employs TRBV14 and TRBJ2-1; D is ambiguous. CDR1 is SGHDN, CDR2 FVKESK, per germline. The CDR3 totals 12 residues. V lost 0 bases, J lost 6 bases, and 3 bases lay in between. CDR3 in amino acids: CASSQDTNEQFF. The CDR3 region has the DNA TGTGCCAGCAGCCAAGATACCAATGAGCAGTTCTTC.

The rearrangement links TRBV11-2 to TRBJ2-7, with 10 bases fitting TRBD2. J gave up 3 bases and V 1 base, and 6 bases lay outside the gene matches. The CDR3 has 16 amino acids. Per the germline V gene, CDR1 is SGHAT and CDR2 is FQNNGV. The CDR3 sequence is CASSLGTSGSIYEQYF. The CDR3 DNA sequence: TGTGCCAGCAGCTTAGGGACTAGCGGATCAATCTACGAGCAGTACTTC.

This clonotype was observed a few times. The chain recombines TRBV12-3 or TRBV12-4 with TRBJ1-2; 7 bases are a match to TRBD1. CDR3 size: 13 residues. J gave up 4 bases and V 6 bases, and 5 bases lay outside the gene matches. The CDR3 is CASSQGQSYGYTF. DNA for the CDR3: TGTGCCAGCAGCCAGGGACAGTCCTATGGCTACACCTTC.